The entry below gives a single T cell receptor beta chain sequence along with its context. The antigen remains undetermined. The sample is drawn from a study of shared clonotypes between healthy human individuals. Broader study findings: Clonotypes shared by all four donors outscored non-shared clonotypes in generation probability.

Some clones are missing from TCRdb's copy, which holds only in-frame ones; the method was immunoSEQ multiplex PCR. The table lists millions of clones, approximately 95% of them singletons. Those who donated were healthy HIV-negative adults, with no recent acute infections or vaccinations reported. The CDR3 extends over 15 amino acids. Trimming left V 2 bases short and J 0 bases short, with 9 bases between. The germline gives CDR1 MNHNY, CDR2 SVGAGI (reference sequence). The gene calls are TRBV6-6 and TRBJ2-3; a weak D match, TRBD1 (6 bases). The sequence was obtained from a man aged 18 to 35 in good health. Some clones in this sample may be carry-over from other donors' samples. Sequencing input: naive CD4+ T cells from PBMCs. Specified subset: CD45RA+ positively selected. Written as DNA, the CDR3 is TGTGCCAGCAGTTACCCAGGGGCTAGCACAGATACGCAGTATTTT. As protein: CASSYPGASTDTQYF.